A selection of T cell receptor beta chains follows, all from one sample in a study of blood T cell repertoires in COVID-19. Repertoires were generated with immunoSEQ multiplex PCR, while TCRdb's copy carries only in-frame clones and drops some. The sample contains approximately 300,000 clones, approximately 83% of which appear only once. The sample was PBMCs or T cells enriched from blood (not recorded which). Receptors originate from a woman aged 30 to 39 who had recovered from COVID-19. CDR3s include the opening cysteine and the closing phenylalanine or tryptophan. A D gene is named only where the DNA matches it firmly. The size of a clone is reported for some rows only, either as once, few or many, or as a class for expanded clones.

TRBJ1-5	14	-	-	TRBV28	TGTGCCAGCATCAACACAGGGATGGGTCAGCCCCAGCATTTT	CASINTGMGQPQHF
TRBJ2-4	16	once	TRBD1	TRBV6-5	TGTGCCAGCAGTTTACAGGGGGCAGGAGCCAAAAACATTCAGTACTTC	CASSLQGAGAKNIQYF
TRBJ2-6	17	once	TRBD1	TRBV9	TGTGCCAGCAGCGCCGGGACAGGGCTCTCTGGGGCCAACGTCCTGACTTTC	CASSAGTGLSGANVLTF
TRBJ1-2	19	few	TRBD1	TRBV28	TGTGCCAGCAGATCCATTCCCCGGACAGGGGCGTTTCGAACGGGGGGCTACACCTTC	CASRSIPRTGAFRTGGYTF
TRBJ2-2	15	-	-	TRBV11-2	TGTGCCAGCAGCCCCCAAGCCCCAGGGACCGGGGAGCTGTTTTTT	CASSPQAPGTGELFF
TRBJ1-1	13	-	-	TRBV5-1	TGCGCCAGCAGCTTAATACAGACAGATGAAGCTTTCTTT	CASSLIQTDEAFF
TRBJ2-1	17	-	TRBD2	TRBV7-9	TGTGCCAGCAGCCCGGGACTAGCGGGAGGAGCCTACAATGAGCAGTTCTTC	CASSPGLAGGAYNEQFF
TRBJ2-7	14	few	TRBD1	TRBV6-4	TGTGCCAGCAGTGAAACGACAGGGTCGGGTGAGCAGTACTTC	CASSETTGSGEQYF
TRBJ2-5	15	-	TRBD2	TRBV7-3	TGTGCCAGCAGCCACCTAGCGGGTGCTCAAGAGACCCAGTACTTC	CASSHLAGAQETQYF
TRBJ2-1	13	few	TRBD1	TRBV6-5	TGTGCCAGCAGCCTGGGACAGGGGAATGAGCAGTTCTTC	CASSLGQGNEQFF
TRBJ2-7	15	-	TRBD2	TRBV6-5	TGTGCCAGCAGTTACTCGGGGACTAGCGGGTACGAGCAGTACTTC	CASSYSGTSGYEQYF
TRBJ2-6	18	-	TRBD1	TRBV18	TGTGCCAGCTCACCACTTCGAAACAGGGGGGCTGGGGCCAACGTCCTGACTTTC	CASSPLRNRGAGANVLTF
TRBJ2-7	17	-	TRBD1	TRBV7-9	TGTGCCAGCAGCTTAATGAGGGGGGACAGGAGCTCCTACGAGCAGTACTTC	CASSLMRGDRSSYEQYF
TRBJ1-5	14	once	TRBD1	TRBV2	TGTGCCAGCAGAGACAGGGGCGGCAATCAGCCCCAGCATTTT	CASRDRGGNQPQHF
TRBJ1-1	13	-	-	TRBV27	TGTGCCAGCAGTACCTTTACTAACACTGAAGCTTTCTTT	CASSTFTNTEAFF
TRBJ1-4	13	-	-	TRBV24-1	TGTGCCACCGGAGACAGGACGGATGAAAAACTGTTTTTT	CATGDRTDEKLFF
TRBJ1-1	13	-	-	TRBV11-1	TGTGCCAGCAGCTTAGTGGCAGGTCTAGAAGCTTTCTTT	CASSLVAGLEAFF
TRBJ1-2	16	-	-	TRBV24-1	TGTGCCACCAGTGATAGGGGCCAGGGAAGAAGCTATGGCTACACCTTC	CATSDRGQGRSYGYTF
TRBJ2-7	18	few	TRBD2	TRBV18	TGTGCCAGCTCACCAAATGCCCCGGGACTAGCGGGGTCAAACGAGCAGTACTTC	CASSPNAPGLAGSNEQYF
TRBJ2-7	16	-	-	TRBV29-1	TGCAGCGTCGGATCCCGGGACACCGGGCCTTTCTACGAGCAGTACTTC	CSVGSRDTGPFYEQYF
TRBJ1-2	13	-	TRBD1	TRBV6-5	TGTGCCAGCCGACAGGGGGCCCACTATGGCTACACCTTC	CASRQGAHYGYTF
TRBJ1-6	16	few	-	TRBV27	TGTGCCAGCAACCTGGGGGGAGGGAGCCGTGGTTCACCCCTCCACTTT	CASNLGGGSRGSPLHF
TRBJ1-1	15	-	-	TRBV5-1	TGCGCCACCCGGCGCGGGGATTCCCTCGACACTGAAGCTTTCTTT	CATRRGDSLDTEAFF
TRBJ2-3	14	once	TRBD2	TRBV30	TGTGCCGGAATACTAGCGGGAGTCACAGATACGCAGTATTTT	CAGILAGVTDTQYF
TRBJ2-3	14	-	-	TRBV3-1/TRBV3-2	TGTGCCAGCAATGGGGCTAGCGGCACAGATACGCAGTATTTT	CASNGASGTDTQYF
TRBJ2-2	15	-	TRBD1	TRBV7-9	TGTGCCAGCAGCTTGGTGGCGACAGGGGGCCGGGAGCTGTTTTTT	CASSLVATGGRELFF
TRBJ1-6	13	-	-	TRBV28	TGTGCCGGACAGCCAGCGCTAACGTCACCCCTCCACTTT	CAGQPALTSPLHF
TRBJ2-7	16	-	TRBD1	TRBV30	TGTGCCTGGAGTCCAGGCCCGGGACAGGGTGGTCTCGAGCAGTACTTC	CAWSPGPGQGGLEQYF
TRBJ1-5	16	-	TRBD1	TRBV5-6	TGTGCCAGCAGCCGGACAGGGGGTCGGGGCAATCAGCCCCAGCATTTT	CASSRTGGRGNQPQHF